This T cell receptor beta chain stems from a study of ipilimumab plus nivolumab after autologous stem cell transplantation. Study summary: DLBCL patients had primary refractory or relapsed disease. Study-level points and caveats: Per the authors, repertoire, Treg and microbiota data justify further study.

On this clone itself: What it recognizes is unknown.

Here immunoSEQ multiplex PCR was the method, and the copy in TCRdb shows in-frame clones only, minus some. The sample has 8,500 to 11,000 clones, about four fifths seen once; the top ten hold 8.2%. The CDR3 extends over 14 amino acids. CDR1 and CDR2 from the germline V gene are SGDLS and YYNGEE. V shed 0 bases and J 6 bases; nucleotides not matched to a gene: 4. Sequencing used PBMCs, obtained in a trial of ipilimumab plus nivolumab as post-transplant consolidation. The chain uses TRBV9 and TRBJ2-3, with 7 bases aligning to TRBD2. The clonotype was recovered from a male donor with diffuse large B-cell lymphoma. CDR3 bases: TGTGCCAGCAGCGTAGGGGGAGGGTGGGATACGCAGTATTTT. It yields the protein CASSVGGGWDTQYF.